Following are 26 T cell receptor beta chains from one sample sequenced in a study of cytomegalovirus exposure and HLA in healthy donors. Amplification used 60 Vbeta primers and 13 Jbeta primers. Produced via immunoSEQ multiplex PCR; TCRdb's table is partial and in-frame only. The data show roughly 170,000 clones, around 77% seen once. The sample comprised PBMCs. Receptors were obtained from a woman under 40 in good health and CMV-seronegative.

This chain uses TRBV2 with TRBJ1-5; no definite D call. The CDR3 runs 16 residues. Trimming took 1 base from V and 0 from J, leaving 10 bases between them. Germline V gene sequence: CDR1 SNHLY, CDR2 FYNNEI. CDR3: CASSEERHPSNQPQHF. The CDR3 nucleotides read TGTGCCAGCAGTGAAGAGAGGCACCCTAGCAATCAGCCCCAGCATTTT.

The rearrangement uses TRBV5-1 and TRBJ2-1; 11 bases line up with TRBD2. Per the germline V gene, CDR1 is SGHRS and CDR2 is YFSETQ. Unmatched junction bases numbered 2, after V lost 4 bases and J lost 2 bases. The CDR3 has 15 amino acids. CDR3 sequence: CASSRSGGAYNEQFF. In nucleotides, the CDR3 is TGCGCCAGCAGCCGTAGCGGGGGGGCCTACAATGAGCAGTTCTTC.

Note on this clone: One end of the junction fails to match germline, which may point to a read error. V is TRBV5-4 and J is TRBJ2-5; TRBD2 agrees at 9 bases. The germline V gene has CDR1 SGHNT and CDR2 YYREEE (reference sequence). The CDR3 is 16 residues long. In nucleotides, the CDR3 is TGTGCCAGCAGCCCCCTGGGGCCGACTAGCGGAGAGGCCCAGTACTTC. It yields the protein CASSPLGPTSGEAQYF.

This clone was seen just once. This rearrangement joins TRBV5-1 to TRBJ2-7; 7 nucleotides agree with TRBD1. Germline V gives CDR1 SGHRS, CDR2 YFSETQ. CDR3 size: 16 residues. The ends lost 0 bases at V and 0 bases at J; junction bases unmatched: 6. The CDR3 nucleotides read TGCGCCAGCAGCTTGGCCCCCAGGGGGAGCTCCTACGAGCAGTACTTC. This gives the protein CASSLAPRGSSYEQYF.

J is TRBJ2-7 and V is TRBV6-7; the match to TRBD1 covers 8 bases. TRBV6-7 is assigned to the ORF class and has an uncertain function. The CDR3 runs 13 residues. J gave up 5 bases and V 7 bases, and 7 bases lay outside the gene matches. The CDR3: CASIEQGVDEQYF. Here the CDR3 DNA reads TGTGCCAGCATCGAACAGGGGGTCGACGAGCAGTACTTC.

The rearrangement joins TRBV7-9 to TRBJ2-1; 15 positions match TRBD2. From germline, CDR1 is SEHNR and CDR2 FQNEAQ (reference sequence). The CDR3 consists of 18 residues. Germline trimming cut 5 bases from V and 9 bases from J; bases unmatched to any gene: 14. The CDR3 loop is CASSLGLAGGPKQGEQFF. As DNA, the CDR3 is TGTGCCAGCAGCCTCGGACTAGCGGGAGGGCCGAAGCAGGGTGAGCAGTTCTTC.

V and J are TRBV12-2 and TRBJ2-3; TRBD2 is taken as the D call from the table, unchecked against the DNA. TRBV12-2 is a documented pseudogene. The CDR3 is 17 residues long. The CDR3 loop reads CASRLTGLAGSTDTQYF. The CDR3 DNA is TGTGCAAGTCGCTTGACAGGACTAGCGGGGTCAACAGATACGCAGTATTTT.

The CDR3 region is CASSLTAGYGYTF. The CDR3 nucleotides are TGTGCCAGCAGCTTAACCGCAGGCTATGGCTACACCTTC. This rearrangement joins TRBV7-9 to TRBJ1-2; D unclear. The ends were cut back, 2 bases at V and 4 bases at J, with 8 bases in the middle. Germline assignment: CDR1 SEHNR and CDR2 FQNEAQ (reference sequence). This CDR3 region has 13 residues.

In DNA, the CDR3 is TGTGCCTGGAGGAATGGCAGGATGGTCACTGAAGCTTTCTTT. It yields the protein CAWRNGRMVTEAFF. The chain combines TRBV30 with TRBJ1-1; D not certain. V was clipped by 3 bases and J by 4 bases, with 15 bases between them. CDR1 is GTSNPN and CDR2 is SVGIG in the germline V gene (reference sequence). The CDR3 spans 14 residues.

The chain has TRBV2 and TRBJ2-7; 8 nucleotides agree with TRBD1. V lost 6 bases and J lost 6; bases outside the gene matches: 4. The CDR3 runs 12 residues. The germline V gene has CDR1 SNHLY and CDR2 FYNNEI. In DNA, the CDR3 is TGTGCCAGCAGGCCCGACAGGGGCGAGCAGTACTTC. It yields the protein CASRPDRGEQYF.

The table lists this clone with a few counts. The rearrangement links TRBV6-6 to TRBJ2-1, with D possibly matching TRBD2 (5 bases). V shed 1 base and J shed 4 bases, with 8 bases lying between them. The CDR3 covers 14 residues. Germline V gives CDR1 MNHNY, CDR2 SVGAGI (reference sequence). The CDR3 bases are TGTGCCAGCAGTTACTTGACTACATACAATGAGCAGTTCTTC. The encoded protein is CASSYLTTYNEQFF.

The V gene is TRBV19, the J gene TRBJ2-5; 9 bases are a match to TRBD2. The V gene's germline CDR1 is LNHDA and CDR2 SQIVND (reference sequence). Losses at the gene ends were 5 bases for V and 5 bases for J; bases not matched to a gene: 9. The CDR3 totals 15 residues. The CDR3 DNA sequence: TGTGCCAGTAGTTTCGCGGGGGGGCTGGGGGAGACCCAGTACTTC. It codes for CASSFAGGLGETQYF.

This chain connects TRBV18 to TRBJ1-2, with D possibly being TRBD1 (6 bases). This CDR3 has 14 residues. Per germline, CDR1 KGHSH and CDR2 LQKENI. The V and J ends lost 0 bases and 4 bases respectively, with 9 bases between them. Here the CDR3 reads CASSPPGQIYGYTF. CDR3 coding DNA: TGTGCCAGCTCACCACCGGGACAAATCTATGGCTACACCTTC.

V usage is TRBV7-8 and J usage is TRBJ2-7; D is unclear. The CDR3 sequence is 15 residues long. Between the trimmed V and J ends, which lost 1 base and 0 bases, there was a span of 10 bases. Germline CDR1 is SGHVS and CDR2 is FQNEAQ. DNA of the CDR3: TGTGCCAGCAGCTTAGATACTGGGCTCTCCTACGAGCAGTACTTC. This sequence encodes CASSLDTGLSYEQYF.

The rearrangement uses TRBV5-1 and TRBJ2-3, with D perhaps matching TRBD2 (7 bases). The CDR3 spans 19 residues. Trimming removed 0 bases from V and 4 bases from J, with 24 bases in between. Germline values: CDR1 SGHRS, CDR2 YFSETQ. The DNA for the CDR3 is TGCGCCAGCAGCTTGGATCTGGGTTCATCGGTGCGGGGGCCAGATACGCAGTATTTT. Its protein is CASSLDLGSSVRGPDTQYF.

The chain combines TRBV7-2 with TRBJ2-3; D unclear. The CDR3 sequence is 11 residues long. Looked up from germline, CDR1 is SGHTA and CDR2 is FQGNSA. V gave up 0 bases and J gave up 11 bases, with 6 bases separating them. CDR3 DNA sequence: TGTGCCAGCAGCTTAGCACCAGAGCAGTATTTT. Amino acids: CASSLAPEQYF.

J is TRBJ1-2 and V is TRBV4-2; D remains ambiguous. This CDR3 contains 15 residues. The ends were cut back, 0 bases at V and 5 bases at J, with 13 bases in the middle. Per the germline V gene, CDR1 is LGHNA and CDR2 is YNFKEQ. CDR3 in amino acids: CASSQDWAEVYGYTF. CDR3 DNA: TGTGCCAGCAGCCAAGATTGGGCTGAAGTATATGGCTACACCTTC.

The chain uses TRBV4-1 and TRBJ2-7, with 9 bases aligning to TRBD1. The germline V gene encodes CDR1 MGHRA and CDR2 YSYEKL. Trimming took 4 bases from V and 1 from J; bases not matched to a gene: 5. This CDR3 has 15 amino acids. CDR3 in DNA: TGCGCCAGCAGCCCCTACGGGACAGGGTCCTACGAGCAGTACTTC. Its translation: CASSPYGTGSYEQYF.

This clone appeared a few times. The V gene is TRBV5-5, the J gene TRBJ1-1, with a tentative D call TRBD1 (5 bases). Germline V gives CDR1 SGHKS, CDR2 YYEKEE (reference sequence). Trimming cost V 2 bases and J 5 bases, with 16 bases left between them. The CDR3 is made up of 15 amino acids. The CDR3 reads CASSFAQGDRTEAFF. The DNA for the CDR3 is TGTGCCAGCAGCTTTGCGCAGGGTGATCGGACTGAAGCTTTCTTT.

V and J are TRBV19 and TRBJ1-1, with 9 nucleotides matching TRBD1. Germline-derived CDR1 and CDR2 are LNHDA and SQIVND (reference sequence). The V and J ends lost 8 bases and 5 bases, in that order; junction bases with no gene match: 3. This CDR3 spans 12 amino acids. The DNA of the CDR3 is TGTGCCAGTTACAGGGGGCGAACTGAAGCTTTCTTT. This gives the protein CASYRGRTEAFF. Complete variable domain (other parts from reference TRBV19 and TRBJ1-1): DGGITQSPKYLFRKEGQNVTLSCEQNLNHDAMYWYRQDPGQGLRLIYYSQIVNDFQKGDIAEGYSVSREKKESFPLTVTSAQKNPTAFYLCASYRGRTEAFFGQGTRLTVV.

This clone occurred a few times. The chain links TRBV7-3 to TRBJ2-2; TRBD1 agrees at 8 bases. This CDR3 region has 18 residues. V lost 6 bases to trimming and J lost 3 bases; unmatched junction nucleotides: 15. The germline CDR1 and CDR2 sequences are SGHTA and FQGTGA. The CDR3 protein is CASSLAGQGASYTGELFF. DNA for the CDR3: TGTGCCAGCAGTCTTGCAGGGCAGGGGGCGTCGTACACCGGGGAGCTGTTTTTT.

The rearrangement joins TRBV30 to TRBJ1-2, with TRBD1 matching over 9 bases. CDR3 length: 16 amino acids. V lost 3 bases and J lost 8; bases outside the gene matches: 16. Germline CDR1 and CDR2: GTSNPN and SVGIG (reference sequence). DNA of the CDR3: TGTGCCTGGAGAAGGGACAGGGCCGCCTCTGGATCGGGCTACACCTTC. Translation gives CAWRRDRAASGSGYTF.

This chain joins TRBV4-2 and TRBJ2-7, with 8 positions matching TRBD2. There are 16 residues in the CDR3. Trimming removed 3 bases from V and 0 bases from J; junction bases left unmatched: 7. CDR1 LGHNA and CDR2 YNFKEQ come from the germline V gene. As DNA, the CDR3 is TGTGCCAGCAGCCATGATAGCGGGACGAGCTCCTACGAGCAGTACTTC. It codes for CASSHDSGTSSYEQYF.

The chain is built from TRBV10-1 and TRBJ2-2; TRBD1 aligns across 9 bases. The V gene's germline CDR1 is WNHNN and CDR2 SYGVQD (reference sequence). V dropped 0 bases and J dropped 1; count of bases not matched to a gene: 6. CDR3 length: 18 amino acids. The DNA for the CDR3 is TGCGCCAGCAGTGAGTCCCGGGACAGGGATCGGAACACCGGGGAGCTGTTTTTT. Translated: CASSESRDRDRNTGELFF.

This clone was recorded a few times. J is TRBJ2-2 and V is TRBV5-6; D is unresolved. V was shortened by 4 bases and J by 1 base, with 5 bases between the two germline ends. This CDR3 is built from 13 residues. Germline V gives CDR1 SGHDT, CDR2 YYEEEE. For the CDR3, the DNA is TGTGCCAGCAGCCCAGGGAACACCGGGGAGCTGTTTTTT. Translated, it gives CASSPGNTGELFF.

V usage is TRBV4-1 and J usage is TRBJ2-5; D is perhaps TRBD1 (5 bases). Germline-derived CDR1 and CDR2 are MGHRA and YSYEKL. The CDR3 consists of 13 residues. V was pared by 5 bases and J by 3 bases, with 10 bases between. The CDR3 bases are TGCGCCAGCAGCTCTTTGACAGAAGAGACCCAGTACTTC. It yields the protein CASSSLTEETQYF.